One TCR beta chain is described in this entry. Using immunoSEQ multiplex PCR, the repertoire was profiled, and TCRdb retains in-frame clones only, with some absent. The table has a few hundred thousand clones, 87% seen once. The CDR3 runs to 16 residues. V was trimmed by 0 bases and J by 1 base, leaving 10 bases between them. Germline CDR1 SGDLS, CDR2 YYNGEE. These data originate in a study of blood T cell repertoires in COVID-19. The wider study: Nucleic acid was either cDNA or gDNA, and it came from T cells, B-cell-depleted T cells, or PBMCs.

Everyone who took part was 18 to 89 years old, and they came from 24 US areas. The material sequenced was PBMCs or T cells enriched from blood (not recorded which). The chain couples TRBV9 to TRBJ2-2; tentative D call: TRBD2 (5 bases). The receptor was derived from a woman aged 25 to 39 who had recovered from COVID-19. The CDR3 is CASSVGLSKNTGELFF. For the CDR3, the DNA is TGTGCCAGCAGCGTAGGACTATCAAAGAACACCGGGGAGCTGTTTTTT.